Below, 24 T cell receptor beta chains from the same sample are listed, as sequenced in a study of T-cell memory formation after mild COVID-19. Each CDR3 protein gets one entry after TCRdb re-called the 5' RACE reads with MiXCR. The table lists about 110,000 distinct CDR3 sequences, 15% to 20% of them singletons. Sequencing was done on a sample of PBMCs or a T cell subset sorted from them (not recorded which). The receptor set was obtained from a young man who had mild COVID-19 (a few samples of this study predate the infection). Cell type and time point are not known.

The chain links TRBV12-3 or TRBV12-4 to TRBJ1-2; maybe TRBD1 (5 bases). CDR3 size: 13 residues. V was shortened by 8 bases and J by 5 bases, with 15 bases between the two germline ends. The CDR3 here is CASSLGTGYGYTF. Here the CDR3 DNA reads TGTGCCAGCTCCTTGGGGACCGGTTATGGCTACACCTTC.

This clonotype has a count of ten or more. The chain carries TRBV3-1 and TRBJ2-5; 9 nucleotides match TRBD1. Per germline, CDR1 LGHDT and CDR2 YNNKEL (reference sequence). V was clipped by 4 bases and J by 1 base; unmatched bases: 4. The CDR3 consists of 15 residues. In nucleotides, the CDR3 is TGTGCCAGCAGCCTCGGACAGGGGCCCCAAGAGACCCAGTACTTC. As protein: CASSLGQGPQETQYF.

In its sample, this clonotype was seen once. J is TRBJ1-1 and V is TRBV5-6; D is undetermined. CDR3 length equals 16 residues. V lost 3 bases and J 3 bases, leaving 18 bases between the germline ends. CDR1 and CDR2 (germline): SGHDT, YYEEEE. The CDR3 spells CASSSLRTGGDTEAFF. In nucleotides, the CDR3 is TGTGCCAGCAGCTCGCTCCGGACGGGCGGGGACACTGAAGCTTTCTTT.

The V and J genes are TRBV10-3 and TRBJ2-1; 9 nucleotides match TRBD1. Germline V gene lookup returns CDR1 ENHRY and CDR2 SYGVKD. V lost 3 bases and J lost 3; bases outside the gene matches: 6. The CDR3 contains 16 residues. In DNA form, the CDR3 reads TGTGCCATCAGTGATGCGACAGGGGGGAACTACAATGAGCAGTTCTTC. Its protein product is CAISDATGGNYNEQFF.

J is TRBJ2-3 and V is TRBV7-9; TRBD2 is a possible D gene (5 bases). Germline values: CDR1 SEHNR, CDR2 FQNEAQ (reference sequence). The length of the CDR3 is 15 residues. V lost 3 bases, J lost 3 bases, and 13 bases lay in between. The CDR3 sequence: CASSLVGGSTDTQYF. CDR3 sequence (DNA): TGTGCCAGCAGCTTGGTTGGAGGAAGTACAGATACGCAGTATTTT.

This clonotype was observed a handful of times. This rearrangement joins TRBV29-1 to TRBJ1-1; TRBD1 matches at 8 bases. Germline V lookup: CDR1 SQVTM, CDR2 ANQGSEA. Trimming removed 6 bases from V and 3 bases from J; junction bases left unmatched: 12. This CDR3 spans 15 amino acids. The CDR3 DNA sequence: TGCAGCGTCCACGGCAGGGGGCTGTGGCACACTGAAGCTTTCTTT. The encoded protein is CSVHGRGLWHTEAFF.

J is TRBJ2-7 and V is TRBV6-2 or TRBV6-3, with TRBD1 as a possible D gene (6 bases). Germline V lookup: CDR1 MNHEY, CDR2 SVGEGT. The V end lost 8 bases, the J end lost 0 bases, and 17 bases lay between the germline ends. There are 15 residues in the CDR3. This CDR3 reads CASGPWAGASYEQYF. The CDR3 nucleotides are TGTGCCAGCGGCCCTTGGGCAGGGGCCTCCTACGAGCAGTACTTC.

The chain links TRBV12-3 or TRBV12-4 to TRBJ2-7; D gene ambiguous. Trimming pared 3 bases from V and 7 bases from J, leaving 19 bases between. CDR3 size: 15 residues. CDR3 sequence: CASSFSAHAPYEQYF. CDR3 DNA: TGTGCCAGCAGTTTCTCTGCCCATGCACCGTATGAGCAGTACTTC.

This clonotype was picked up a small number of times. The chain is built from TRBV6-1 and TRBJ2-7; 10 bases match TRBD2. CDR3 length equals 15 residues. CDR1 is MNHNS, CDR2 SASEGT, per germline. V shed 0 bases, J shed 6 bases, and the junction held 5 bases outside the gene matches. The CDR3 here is CASSEAPAGGREQYF. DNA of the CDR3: TGTGCCAGCAGTGAAGCGCCAGCGGGGGGGCGCGAGCAGTACTTC.

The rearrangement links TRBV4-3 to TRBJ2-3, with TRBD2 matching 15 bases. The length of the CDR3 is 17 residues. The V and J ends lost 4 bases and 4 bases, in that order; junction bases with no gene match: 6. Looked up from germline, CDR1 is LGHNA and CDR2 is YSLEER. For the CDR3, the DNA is TGCGCCAGCAGCCTTCGGACTAGCGGGGGGGGTGCAGATACGCAGTATTTT. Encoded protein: CASSLRTSGGGADTQYF.

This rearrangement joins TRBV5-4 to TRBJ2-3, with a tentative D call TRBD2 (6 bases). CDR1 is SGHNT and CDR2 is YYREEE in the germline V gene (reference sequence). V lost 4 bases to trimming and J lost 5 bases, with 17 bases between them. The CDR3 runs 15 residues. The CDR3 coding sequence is TGTGCCAGCAGCAGGGGCCAGCGAGCGGGAGATACGCAGTATTTT. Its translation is CASSRGQRAGDTQYF.

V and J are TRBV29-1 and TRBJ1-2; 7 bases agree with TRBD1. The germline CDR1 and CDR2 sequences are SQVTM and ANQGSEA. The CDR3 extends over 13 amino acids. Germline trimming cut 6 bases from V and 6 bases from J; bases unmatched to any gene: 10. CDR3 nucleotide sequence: TGCAGCGTCGCGGGACAGTACTCTAATGGCTACACCTTC. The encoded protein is CSVAGQYSNGYTF.

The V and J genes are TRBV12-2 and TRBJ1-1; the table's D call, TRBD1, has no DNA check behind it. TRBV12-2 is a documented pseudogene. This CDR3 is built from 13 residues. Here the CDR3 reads CASRLGPQDRAFF. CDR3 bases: TGTGCAAGTCGCTTAGGCCCTCAGGACAGGGCTTTCTTT.

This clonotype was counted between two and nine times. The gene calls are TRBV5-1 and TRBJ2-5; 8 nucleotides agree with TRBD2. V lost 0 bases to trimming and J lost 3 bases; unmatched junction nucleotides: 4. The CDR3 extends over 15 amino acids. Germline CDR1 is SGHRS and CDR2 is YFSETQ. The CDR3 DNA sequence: TGCGCCAGCAGCTTGGGGACAGCGGGGGAAGAGACCCAGTACTTC. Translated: CASSLGTAGEETQYF.

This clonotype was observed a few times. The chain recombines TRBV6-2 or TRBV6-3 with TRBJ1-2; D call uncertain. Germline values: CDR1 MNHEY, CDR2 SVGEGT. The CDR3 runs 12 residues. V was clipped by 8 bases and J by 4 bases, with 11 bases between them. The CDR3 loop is CASSETSYGYTF. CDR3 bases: TGTGCCAGCTCGGAGACCTCCTATGGCTACACCTTC.

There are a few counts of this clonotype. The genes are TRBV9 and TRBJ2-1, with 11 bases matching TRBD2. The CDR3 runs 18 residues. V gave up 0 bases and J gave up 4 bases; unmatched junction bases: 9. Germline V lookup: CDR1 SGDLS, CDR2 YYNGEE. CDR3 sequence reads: CASSVVGSSGGFYNEQFF. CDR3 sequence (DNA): TGTGCCAGCAGCGTAGTGGGGTCTAGCGGGGGGTTTTACAATGAGCAGTTCTTC.

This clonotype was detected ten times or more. CDR3 DNA: TGTGCCAGCAGCTTAAATTCCCGGGGGGTGAGAGATACGCAGTATTTT. Amino acids: CASSLNSRGVRDTQYF. The rearrangement uses TRBV7-3 and TRBJ2-3, with TRBD2 identical over 7 bases. V dropped 1 base and J dropped 5; count of bases not matched to a gene: 9. The length of the CDR3 is 16 residues. Germline-derived CDR1 and CDR2 are SGHTA and FQGTGA.

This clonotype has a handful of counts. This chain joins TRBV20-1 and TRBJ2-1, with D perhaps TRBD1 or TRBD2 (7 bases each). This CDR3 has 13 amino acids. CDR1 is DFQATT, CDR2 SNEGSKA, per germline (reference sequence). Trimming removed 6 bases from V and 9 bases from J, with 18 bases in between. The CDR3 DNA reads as TGCAGTGCCAGGGGGACGCGGGGGCTTGAGCAGTTCTTC. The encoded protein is CSARGTRGLEQFF.

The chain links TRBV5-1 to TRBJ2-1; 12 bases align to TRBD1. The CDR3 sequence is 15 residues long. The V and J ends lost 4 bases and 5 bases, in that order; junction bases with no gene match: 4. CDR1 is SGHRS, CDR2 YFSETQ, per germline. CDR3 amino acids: CASSLGTGGNNEQFF. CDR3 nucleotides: TGCGCCAGCAGCCTCGGGACAGGGGGCAACAATGAGCAGTTCTTC.

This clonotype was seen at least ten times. CDR3 in DNA: TGTGCCAGCAGCTCGGATTGGGAGGGTACCACTGAAGCTTTCTTT. This gives the protein CASSSDWEGTTEAFF. This chain uses TRBV7-2 with TRBJ1-1; no clear D gene. V lost 4 bases and J 4 bases, leaving 16 bases between the germline ends. The CDR3 runs 15 residues. CDR1 and CDR2 (germline): SGHTA, FQGNSA.

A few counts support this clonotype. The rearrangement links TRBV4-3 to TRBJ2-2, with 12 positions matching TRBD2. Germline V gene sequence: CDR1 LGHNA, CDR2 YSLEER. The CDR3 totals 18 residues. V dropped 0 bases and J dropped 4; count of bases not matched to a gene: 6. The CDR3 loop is CASSQELAGGRSTGELFF. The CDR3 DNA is TGCGCCAGCAGCCAAGAGCTAGCGGGGGGGCGGAGCACCGGGGAGCTGTTTTTT.

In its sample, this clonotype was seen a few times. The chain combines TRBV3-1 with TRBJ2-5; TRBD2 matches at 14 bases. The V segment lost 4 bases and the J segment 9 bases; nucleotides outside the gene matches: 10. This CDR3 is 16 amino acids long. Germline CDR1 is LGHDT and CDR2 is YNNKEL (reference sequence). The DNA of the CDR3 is TGTGCCAGCAGCCGCGAGACTAGCGGGGGGGCTGGGGCCCAGTACTTC. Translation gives CASSRETSGGAGAQYF.

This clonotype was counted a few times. The CDR3 here is CASSFRQPQHF. The CDR3 DNA sequence: TGTGCCAGCAGCTTTCGTCAGCCCCAGCATTTT. The rearrangement uses TRBV5-8 and TRBJ1-5; unclear D gene. Germline CDR1 is SGHTS and CDR2 is YDEGEE. With 2 bases removed from V and 6 bases from J, the gap between germline ends came to 3 bases. The CDR3 length is 11 residues.

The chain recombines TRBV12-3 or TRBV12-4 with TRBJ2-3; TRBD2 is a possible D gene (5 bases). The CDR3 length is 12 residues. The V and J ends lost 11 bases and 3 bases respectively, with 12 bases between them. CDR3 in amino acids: CAVAGLTDTQYF. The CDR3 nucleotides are TGTGCCGTTGCCGGACTTACAGATACGCAGTATTTT.